This is a list of T cell receptor beta chains from one sample in a study of chemoradiotherapy in HPV16-positive cancers. The table came from immunoSEQ multiplex PCR; TCRdb's copy has only in-frame clones and leaves some out. The sample lists roughly 4,100 clones, approximately 78% occurring once. Material: tumor tissue, obtained from a patient who underwent chemoradiotherapy. The receptors come from a human donor with HPV-associated anogenital cancer. Both conserved end residues are part of each CDR3. A D gene is named only where the DNA matches it firmly. The size entry is marked missing in some rows and otherwise reads once, few, many or a size class.

size	D	V	length	J	CDR3	DNA
NA	NA	TRBV6-5	15	TRBJ1-5	CASSRSSRRDQAQHF	TGTGCCAGCAGCCGGTCCTCGCGCCGGGATCAGGCCCAGCATTTT
NA	NA	TRBV30	12	TRBJ1-2	CAWSNGGYGYTF	TGTGCCTGGAGTAACGGGGGGTATGGCTACACCTTC
few	TRBD2	TRBV27	15	TRBJ2-1	CASSLSSGRVNEQFF	TGTGCCAGCAGTTTATCCAGCGGGAGGGTCAATGAGCAGTTCTTC
NA	NA	TRBV18	14	TRBJ2-6	CASSPYSGANVLTF	TGTGCCAGCTCACCCTACTCTGGGGCCAACGTCCTGACTTTC
NA	NA	TRBV19	16	TRBJ2-3	CASSILGSSSTDTQYF	TGTGCCAGTAGTATACTCGGGAGCTCTAGCACAGATACGCAGTATTTT
NA	NA	TRBV7-8	14	TRBJ2-7	CASRPSTDSYEQYF	TGTGCCAGCAGACCATCGACGGACTCCTACGAGCAGTACTTC
few	NA	TRBV2	14	TRBJ1-1	CASEEEGGYTEAFF	TGTGCCAGCGAGGAAGAGGGTGGGTACACTGAAGCTTTCTTT
NA	TRBD1	TRBV12-5	15	TRBJ2-4	CASGLVGQGGNIQYF	TGTGCTAGTGGTTTGGTCGGACAGGGGGGAAACATTCAGTACTTC
NA	TRBD1	TRBV5-6	14	TRBJ2-7	CASSRDRESYEQYF	TGTGCCAGCAGCCGGGACAGGGAGAGCTACGAGCAGTACTTC
once	NA	TRBV11-1	15	TRBJ2-7	CASSSGPINSYEQYF	TGTGCCAGCAGCTCGGGACCTATCAATTCCTACGAGCAGTACTTC
NA	NA	TRBV6-6	16	TRBJ2-7	CASSYSRAGYSYEQYF	TGTGCCAGCAGTTACTCACGAGCGGGTTACTCCTACGAGCAGTACTTC
NA	TRBD2	TRBV2	16	TRBJ2-5	CASRSGLAGVQETQYF	TGTGCCAGCAGGAGTGGACTAGCGGGGGTCCAAGAGACCCAGTACTTC
NA	NA	TRBV6-5	14	TRBJ1-1	CASSRARQNTEAFF	TGTGCCAGCAGTCGCGCCCGACAAAACACTGAAGCTTTCTTT
NA	TRBD2	TRBV5-5	17	TRBJ2-1	CASSTGLAGGFYNEQFF	TGTGCCAGCAGCACGGGACTAGCGGGAGGGTTCTACAATGAGCAGTTCTTC
NA	TRBD1	TRBV7-9	13	TRBJ1-1	CASSQGGGTEAFF	TGTGCCAGCTCGCAGGGGGGCGGCACTGAAGCTTTCTTT
NA	NA	TRBV5-1	15	TRBJ1-2	CASSFVGISNYGYTF	TGCGCCAGCAGCTTTGTTGGCATCTCTAACTATGGCTACACCTTC
NA	NA	TRBV11-3	16	TRBJ2-3	CASSLIRVPSTDTQYF	TGTGCCAGCAGCTTAATCCGGGTTCCTAGCACAGATACGCAGTATTTT
NA	NA	TRBV6-5	13	TRBJ1-1	CASRSLTDTEAFF	TGTGCCAGCAGATCTTTGACAGACACTGAAGCTTTCTTT
NA	TRBD1	TRBV19	15	TRBJ1-1	CASRRTGVGNTEAFF	TGTGCCAGTAGAAGGACAGGGGTCGGGAACACTGAAGCTTTCTTT
few	TRBD2	TRBV30	15	TRBJ2-3	CAWSGTGGRVDTQYF	TGTGCCTGGAGTGGTACGGGGGGGCGGGTAGATACGCAGTATTTT
NA	NA	TRBV7-2	13	TRBJ2-1	CASSLGTSLGQFF	TGTGCCAGCAGCTTAGGAACTAGCTTAGGGCAGTTCTTC
NA	NA	TRBV7-9	15	TRBJ2-1	CASSLGTGPYNEQFF	TGTGCCAGCAGCTTGGGAACGGGCCCGTACAATGAGCAGTTCTTC
NA	TRBD1	TRBV6-1	14	TRBJ1-6	CASSRDRVNSPLHF	TGTGCCAGCAGTAGGGACAGGGTTAATTCACCCCTCCACTTT
NA	NA	TRBV6-5	13	TRBJ2-3	CASSGRRSDTQYF	TGTGCCAGCAGTGGGCGCAGGTCGGATACGCAGTATTTT
NA	NA	TRBV27	11	TRBJ2-7	CATGLPYEQYF	TGTGCCACGGGGCTTCCCTACGAGCAGTACTTC
once	TRBD1	TRBV7-7	13	TRBJ2-7	CASSRDRDYEQYF	TGTGCTAGCAGCCGGGACAGGGACTACGAGCAGTACTTC
NA	NA	TRBV29-1	14	TRBJ2-1	CSVERGVFDNEQFF	TGCAGCGTTGAAAGAGGGGTTTTCGACAATGAGCAGTTCTTC
NA	TRBD2	TRBV7-6	18	TRBJ2-1	CASSPTIPSGGALNEQFF	TGTGCCAGCAGCCCTACGATCCCCAGCGGGGGGGCCCTCAATGAGCAGTTCTTC
NA	NA	TRBV27	16	TRBJ2-6	CASSSRTGSGANVLTF	TGTGCCAGCAGTTCCCGAACAGGGTCGGGGGCCAACGTCCTGACTTTC
NA	NA	TRBV5-1	14	TRBJ1-2	CASSLMGFGYGYTF	TGCGCCAGCAGCTTGATGGGGTTTGGGTATGGCTACACCTTC
NA	NA	TRBV2	16	TRBJ1-2	CASSPGSTKSNYGYTF	TGTGCCAGCAGTCCTGGATCAACGAAGTCTAACTATGGCTACACCTTC
NA	NA	TRBV9	15	TRBJ1-4	CASSVAPGIDEKLFF	TGTGCCAGCAGCGTAGCCCCGGGGATAGATGAAAAACTGTTTTTT
NA	NA	TRBV27	16	TRBJ1-2	CASSSLVGQTNYGYTF	TGTGCCAGCAGTTCGCTTGTCGGACAGACTAACTATGGCTACACCTTC
once	NA	TRBV5-4	14	TRBJ2-7	CASSLGDLTYEQYF	TGTGCCAGCAGCTTGGGGGATCTAACCTACGAGCAGTACTTC
NA	NA	TRBV11-2	13	TRBJ2-7	CASSLQGAYEQYF	TGTGCCAGCAGCTTACAGGGCGCCTACGAGCAGTACTTC
NA	NA	TRBV27	16	TRBJ1-2	CASSLWSGALNYGYTF	TGTGCCAGCAGTTTATGGTCAGGGGCCCTGAACTATGGCTACACCTTC
NA	NA	TRBV2	16	TRBJ2-4	CASSADSLLAKNIQYF	TGTGCCAGCAGTGCAGACAGCCTTTTAGCCAAAAACATTCAGTACTTC
NA	NA	TRBV4-2	16	TRBJ2-7	CASSQDSGAGTYEQYF	TGTGCCAGCAGCCAAGACTCGGGGGCAGGCACCTACGAGCAGTACTTC
once	NA	TRBV5-4	15	TRBJ1-1	CASSLSLGKDTEAFF	TGTGCCAGCAGCTTGAGTCTGGGGAAGGACACTGAAGCTTTCTTT
NA	TRBD1	TRBV5-1	14	TRBJ2-5	CASTQGQGQETQYF	TGCGCCAGCACCCAGGGACAGGGACAAGAGACCCAGTACTTC
NA	NA	TRBV5-4	16	TRBJ2-5	CASSLGGSQPQETQYF	TGTGCCAGCAGCTTAGGAGGTTCGCAACCACAAGAGACCCAGTACTTC
once	NA	TRBV2	11	TRBJ2-5	CASKVGETQYF	TGTGCCAGCAAGGTCGGAGAGACCCAGTACTTC